One and the same sample provided the 12 T cell receptor beta chains below, sequenced in a study of shared T cell receptors in the human thymus. Libraries were prepared by immunoSEQ multiplex PCR; TCRdb keeps only in-frame clonotypes and omits some of them. Here the sample spans hundreds of thousands of clones, roughly 74% being singletons. The sample was also linked to a second study, of human thymus T cells.

The sequencing sample was made of thymocytes. The receptor source for this set is a boy in the first two years of life with a congenital heart defect.

The V call is TRBV28, the J call TRBJ2-6, with D tentatively TRBD1 (5 bases). The ends were cut back, 2 bases at V and 0 bases at J, with 14 bases in the middle. Germline V gene lookup returns CDR1 MDHEN and CDR2 SYDVKM. The CDR3 extends over 18 amino acids. CDR3 region: CASSLSATAYSGANVLTF. The CDR3 bases are TGTGCCAGCAGTTTAAGCGCGACAGCCTACTCTGGGGCCAACGTCCTGACTTTC.

This clone showed up just a few times. The chain has TRBV6-5 and TRBJ1-2, with 7 bases matching TRBD1. Germline loops: CDR1 MNHEY, CDR2 SVGAGI. This CDR3 has 15 residues. After removal of 2 bases from V and 4 bases from J, the junction contained 7 bases not matched to a gene. CDR3 in DNA: TGTGCCAGCAGTTACGGGGGACAGAACCCCTATGGCTACACCTTC. Translated, it gives CASSYGGQNPYGYTF.

The chain links TRBV4-1 to TRBJ2-1; 9 bases are shared with TRBD2. V lost 1 base, J lost 7 bases, and 14 bases stayed unmatched. The CDR3 is 18 residues long. Germline V lookup: CDR1 MGHRA, CDR2 YSYEKL. In DNA form, the CDR3 reads TGCGCCAGCAGCCAAGTGGGGTCTGGCGGGAGGGTTTGGAATGAGCAGTTCTTC. It translates to CASSQVGSGGRVWNEQFF.

The J gene is TRBJ2-7, the V gene TRBV5-1; TRBD1 agrees at 8 bases. This CDR3 contains 15 residues. Per the germline V gene, CDR1 is SGHRS and CDR2 is YFSETQ. V lost 5 bases and J lost 3; bases outside the gene matches: 10. The CDR3: CASRGADRVNYEQYF. For the CDR3, the DNA is TGCGCCAGCAGGGGGGCGGACAGGGTGAACTACGAGCAGTACTTC.

The genes are TRBV6-4 and TRBJ1-2; D uncertain. The germline gives CDR1 MRHNA, CDR2 SNTAGT. This CDR3 is 14 amino acids long. Trimming removed 0 bases from V and 8 bases from J, with 13 bases in between. This CDR3 reads CASSDSPGGRGYTF. The CDR3 DNA reads as TGTGCCAGCAGTGACTCGCCGGGAGGAAGGGGCTACACCTTC.

The rearrangement joins TRBV2 to TRBJ1-1; D possibly corresponds to TRBD1 (6 bases). V was pared by 5 bases and J by 2 bases, with 15 bases between. The CDR3 is made up of 15 amino acids. Germline V gives CDR1 SNHLY, CDR2 FYNNEI. The CDR3 sequence is CASSIDRTQNTEAFF. The CDR3 DNA follows: TGTGCCAGCAGTATAGACAGGACTCAAAACACTGAAGCTTTCTTT.

This sequence joins TRBV6-1 and TRBJ2-3; TRBD2 agrees at 9 bases. This CDR3 is 14 amino acids long. After removal of 7 bases from V and 6 bases from J, the junction contained 8 bases not matched to a gene. Germline CDR1 is MNHNS and CDR2 is SASEGT. The CDR3 region is CASKAGGPSDTQYF. CDR3 in DNA: TGTGCCAGCAAGGCGGGAGGGCCTTCGGATACGCAGTATTTT.

The chain couples TRBV14 to TRBJ1-1, with D maybe TRBD1 (5 bases). The V end lost 5 bases, the J end lost 4 bases, and 8 bases lay between the germline ends. In germline, CDR1 is SGHDN, CDR2 FVKESK. The CDR3 covers 12 residues. CDR3 in DNA: TGTGCCAGCAGCTACGGGGGCACTGAAGCTTTCTTT. Protein product: CASSYGGTEAFF.

The CDR3 coding sequence is TGTGCCAGCAGTTTACCCTCTAAGGGGGGGGTGGAAAAGACCCAGTACTTC. This translates into CASSLPSKGGVEKTQYF. The chain has TRBV27 and TRBJ2-5; D might be TRBD2 (7 bases). V was shortened by 2 bases and J by 6 bases, with 22 bases between the two germline ends. CDR3 size: 17 residues. Germline-derived CDR1 and CDR2 are MNHEY and SMNVEV (reference sequence).

The chain uses TRBV27 and TRBJ2-7, with 7 bases identical to TRBD2. The length of the CDR3 is 15 residues. After removal of 7 bases from V and 1 base from J, the junction contained 10 bases not matched to a gene. Germline V gene sequence: CDR1 MNHEY, CDR2 SMNVEV (reference sequence). The CDR3 region is CASKPVSGKSYEQYF. The DNA of the CDR3 is TGTGCCAGCAAACCTGTCAGCGGGAAATCCTACGAGCAGTACTTC.

The rearrangement uses TRBV29-1 and TRBJ2-1, with 7 bases matching TRBD2. The CDR3 runs to 17 residues. V gave up 4 bases and J gave up 5 bases; unmatched junction bases: 17. The germline V gene encodes CDR1 SQVTM and CDR2 ANQGSEA. The CDR3: CSVGLWSGGSSDNEQFF. In DNA, the CDR3 is TGCAGCGTTGGGCTATGGTCGGGCGGGAGTTCAGACAATGAGCAGTTCTTC.

The chain has TRBV10-3 and TRBJ1-2; TRBD1 might be the D (6 bases). V was cut by 3 bases and J by 6 bases, with 17 bases left in between. The germline CDR1 and CDR2 sequences are ENHRY and SYGVKD. The CDR3 has 15 residues. In nucleotides, the CDR3 is TGTGCCATCAGTGAACCCCGGGACATCCGAGATGGCTACACCTTC. Residues: CAISEPRDIRDGYTF.